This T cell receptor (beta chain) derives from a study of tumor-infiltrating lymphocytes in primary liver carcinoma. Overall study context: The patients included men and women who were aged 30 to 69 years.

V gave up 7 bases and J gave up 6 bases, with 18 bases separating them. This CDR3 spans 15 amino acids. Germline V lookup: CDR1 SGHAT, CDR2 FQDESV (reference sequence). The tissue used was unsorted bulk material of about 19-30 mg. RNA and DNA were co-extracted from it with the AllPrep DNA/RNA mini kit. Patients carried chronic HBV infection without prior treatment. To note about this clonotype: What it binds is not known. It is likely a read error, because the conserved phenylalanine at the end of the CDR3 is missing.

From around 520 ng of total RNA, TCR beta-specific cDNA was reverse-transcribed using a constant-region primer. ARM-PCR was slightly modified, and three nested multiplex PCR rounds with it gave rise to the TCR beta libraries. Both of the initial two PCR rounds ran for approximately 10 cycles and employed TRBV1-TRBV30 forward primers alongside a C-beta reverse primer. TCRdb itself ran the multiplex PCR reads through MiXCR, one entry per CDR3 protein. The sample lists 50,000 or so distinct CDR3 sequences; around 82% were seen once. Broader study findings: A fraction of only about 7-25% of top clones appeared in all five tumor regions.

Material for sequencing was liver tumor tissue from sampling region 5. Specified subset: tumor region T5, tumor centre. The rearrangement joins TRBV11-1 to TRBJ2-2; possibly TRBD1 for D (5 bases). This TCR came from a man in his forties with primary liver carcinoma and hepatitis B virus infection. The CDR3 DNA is TGTGCCAGCAACTATACAGGACCTTTCTCCGGGGAGCTGTTTTCA. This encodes CASNYTGPFSGELFS.